Each of the 7 T cell receptor beta chains below was sequenced from the same sample in a study of cytomegalovirus exposure and HLA in healthy donors. The PCR was carried out with 60 Vbeta primers and 13 Jbeta primers. Assay used: immunoSEQ multiplex PCR; TCRdb lists only in-frame clones, some missing. The table lists tens of thousands of clones, around 90% of them singletons. Sequenced material: PBMCs. The receptors were gathered from a middle-aged woman in good health and CMV-seropositive.

The V gene is TRBV18, the J gene TRBJ1-4, with D uncertain. Germline loops: CDR1 KGHSH, CDR2 LQKENI. The CDR3 consists of 14 residues. V lost 3 bases and J lost 0, with 5 bases in between. The CDR3, as DNA: TGTGCCAGCTCACCCACTTCAACTAATGAAAAACTGTTTTTT. Protein product: CASSPTSTNEKLFF.

The J gene is TRBJ1-4, the V gene TRBV2; 8 nucleotides line up with TRBD1. From germline, CDR1 is SNHLY and CDR2 FYNNEI. The CDR3 totals 16 residues. Trimming at V came to 4 bases and at J to 1 base, leaving 5 bases not matched to a gene. CDR3 bases: TGTGCCAGCAGTGCCACAGGGGGTCTAACTAATGAAAAACTGTTTTTT. It codes for CASSATGGLTNEKLFF.

The chain joins TRBV19 to TRBJ1-1; 8 bases are shared with TRBD1. The germline CDR1 and CDR2 sequences are LNHDA and SQIVND (reference sequence). The V and J ends lost 5 bases and 8 bases, in that order; junction bases with no gene match: 10. The CDR3 covers 14 residues. The CDR3, as DNA: TGTGCCAGTAGTCGGACAGGGATGGGGACAGAAGCTTTCTTT. Its protein is CASSRTGMGTEAFF. The variable domain in full, with the rest retrieved from reference TRBV19 and TRBJ1-1, is DGGITQSPKYLFRKEGQNVTLSCEQNLNHDAMYWYRQDPGQGLRLIYYSQIVNDFQKGDIAEGYSVSREKKESFPLTVTSAQKNPTAFYLCASSRTGMGTEAFFGQGTRLTVV.

The CDR3 bases are TGCGCCAGCAGGGTGACGGGGGGAGGTGAAAAACTGTTTTTT. Residues: CASRVTGGGEKLFF. The chain joins TRBV4-1 to TRBJ1-4, with a tentative D call TRBD1 (5 bases). Trimming cost V 6 bases and J 7 bases, with 15 bases left between them. The CDR3 has 14 residues. Germline V CDR1 and CDR2: MGHRA, YSYEKL.

This clone has more than one count but fewer than ten. The rearrangement uses TRBV27 and TRBJ2-7; the D gene is possibly TRBD1 (6 bases). Trimming took 5 bases from V and 3 from J, leaving 11 bases between them. This CDR3 comprises 13 residues. Germline V gives CDR1 MNHEY, CDR2 SMNVEV (reference sequence). The CDR3 sequence is CASSEKQGYEQYF. The CDR3 DNA reads TGTGCCAGCAGTGAAAAACAGGGCTACGAGCAGTACTTC.

The chain employs TRBV27 and TRBJ1-3, with TRBD1 identical over 10 bases. This CDR3 has 18 amino acids. The germline CDR1 and CDR2 sequences are MNHEY and SMNVEV (reference sequence). The J segment lost 3 bases and the V segment lost 4 bases, leaving 12 bases of the junction unmatched. CDR3 protein: CASSSVTGGARFGNTIYF. Written as DNA, the CDR3 is TGTGCCAGCAGTTCCGTGACAGGGGGCGCACGATTTGGAAACACCATATATTTT.

V gene TRBV28 combines with J gene TRBJ1-2, with 8 bases matching TRBD1. J gave up 5 bases and V 2 bases, and 7 bases lay outside the gene matches. Germline CDR1 is MDHEN and CDR2 is SYDVKM. The length of the CDR3 is 15 residues. As DNA, the CDR3 is TGTGCCAGCAGTTTACAGGGGGCGTATCGTTATGGCTACACCTTC. Translated, it gives CASSLQGAYRYGYTF.